This TCR beta chain comes out of a study of T cells after yellow fever vaccination. Study outcomes and limitations: A small share of clonotypes appeared in both CD4 and CD8 compartments. FACS-sorted repertoires could harbor abundant contaminating bulk-population clonotypes. After the booster, about 95% of CD4 and more than 85% of CD8 primary-response clones were re-detected.

It was through 5'RACE template switching that TCR cDNA was made, with a universal primer site and UMIs added. A single record per CDR3 protein comes from TCRdb applying MiXCR to the 5' RACE reads. This sample has about 300,000 distinct CDR3 sequences, with approximately 10% found just once. The V segment lost 6 bases and the J segment 5 bases; nucleotides outside the gene matches: 9. Germline V gene lookup returns CDR1 SQVTM and CDR2 ANQGSEA. The CDR3 length is 14 residues. Concerning this clonotype itself: Its antigen remains unidentified.

The specimen was CD4+ T cells sorted from PBMCs, collected 5 days after the yellow fever booster vaccination. This sequence originates from a man younger than 30 who received the YFV17D yellow fever vaccine. This chain links TRBV29-1 with TRBJ2-1; 8 nucleotides line up with TRBD2. The CDR3 region is CSVEKRGFNNEQFF. CDR3 nucleotides: TGCAGCGTGGAGAAGCGGGGGTTCAACAATGAGCAGTTCTTC.